The source of this T cell receptor beta chain is a study of blood T cell repertoires in COVID-19. Living in roughly 25 US areas, the participants were between roughly 18 and 89 years of age. Participants reported their clinical history, and cohort assignment relied on those reports. Symptom resolution, clearance, or two negative PCRs marked donors in Cohort 3 as recovered. The CDR3 runs 14 residues. Germline CDR1 and CDR2: SGHDT and YYEEEE. Trimming took off 4 bases at V and 4 bases at J, with 14 bases between the two ends. Authors' methods: Estimation of nucleated cell counts relied on the amplification of reference gene primers. The table came from immunoSEQ multiplex PCR; TCRdb's copy has only in-frame clones and leaves some out. V and J calls and clone size follow that table, whereas D and trimming were derived from the DNA. Here the sample spans about 300,000 clones, nearly 90% being singletons.

What was sequenced was PBMCs or T cells enriched from blood (not recorded which). The sequence came from a woman aged 30 to 39 who had recovered from COVID-19. The chain combines TRBV5-6 with TRBJ1-2; D unclear. CDR3 nucleotides: TGTGCCAGCAGCGCAGACCGGGTCGGCTATGGCTACACCTTC. It codes for CASSADRVGYGYTF.